Sequencing of this T cell receptor (beta chain) was carried out in a study of beta chain features in type 1 diabetes. Overall study context: What patients shared with healthy donors was a similar profile of age, gender and cell yields.

The study, taken as a whole, reports: For Type 1 diabetes patients, all four CD4+ subsets carried TCRB CDR3s that were moderately but significantly shorter.

Investigators reverse transcribed all isolated RNA, so they sequenced expressed TCRB transcripts. Clones were sequenced by immunoSEQ multiplex PCR, and TCRdb holds only the in-frame ones, with some missing. The sample records around 150,000 clones, 6.5% to 10% being singletons. This clone occurred a few times. What it binds is not known. Sample: central memory CD4+ T cells from blood. The source of this sequence is a woman between 18 and 30 years old with type 1 diabetes.

The CDR3 DNA is TGTGCCAGTAGGTTGGAGGGTGCTAACTATGGCTACACCTTC. It yields the protein CASRLEGANYGYTF. The J gene is TRBJ1-2, the V gene TRBV19; D unclear. The CDR3 totals 14 residues. Trimming stripped 6 bases from V and 0 bases from J, with 11 bases between. CDR1 and CDR2 from the germline V gene are LNHDA and SQIVND (reference sequence).